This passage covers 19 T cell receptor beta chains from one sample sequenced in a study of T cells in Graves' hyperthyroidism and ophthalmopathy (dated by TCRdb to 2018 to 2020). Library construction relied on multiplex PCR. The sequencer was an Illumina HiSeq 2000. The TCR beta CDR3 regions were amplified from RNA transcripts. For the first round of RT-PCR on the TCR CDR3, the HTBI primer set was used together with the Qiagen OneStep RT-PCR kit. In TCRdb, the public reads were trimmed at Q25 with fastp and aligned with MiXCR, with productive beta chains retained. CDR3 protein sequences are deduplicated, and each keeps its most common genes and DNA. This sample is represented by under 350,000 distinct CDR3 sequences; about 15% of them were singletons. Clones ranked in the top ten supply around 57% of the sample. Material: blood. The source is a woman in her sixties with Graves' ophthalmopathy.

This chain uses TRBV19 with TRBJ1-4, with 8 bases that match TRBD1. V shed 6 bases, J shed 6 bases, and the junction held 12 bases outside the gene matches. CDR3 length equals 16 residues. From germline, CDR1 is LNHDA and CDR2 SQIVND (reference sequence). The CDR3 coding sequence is TGTGCCAGTAGAATGATAGGACAGGGAAGGGATGAAAAACTGTTTTTT. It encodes CASRMIGQGRDEKLFF.

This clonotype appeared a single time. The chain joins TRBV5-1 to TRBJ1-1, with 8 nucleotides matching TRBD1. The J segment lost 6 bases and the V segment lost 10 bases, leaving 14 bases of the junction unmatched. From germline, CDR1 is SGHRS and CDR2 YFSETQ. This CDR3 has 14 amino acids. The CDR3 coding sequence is TGCGCCTCCAACCCCGGGACAGGACTTTCTGAAGCTTTCTTT. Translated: CASNPGTGLSEAFF.

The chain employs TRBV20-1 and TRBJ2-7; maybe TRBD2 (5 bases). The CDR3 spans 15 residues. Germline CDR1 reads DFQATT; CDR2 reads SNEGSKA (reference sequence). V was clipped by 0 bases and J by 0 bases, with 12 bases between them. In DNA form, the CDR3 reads TGCAGTGCTAGAGACCCGAGGGATTACTCCTACGAGCAGTACTTC. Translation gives CSARDPRDYSYEQYF.

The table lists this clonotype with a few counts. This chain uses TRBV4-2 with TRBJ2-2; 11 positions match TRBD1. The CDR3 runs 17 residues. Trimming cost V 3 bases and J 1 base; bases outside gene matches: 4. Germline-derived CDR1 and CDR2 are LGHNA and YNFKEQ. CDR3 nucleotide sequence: TGTGCCAGCAGCCACCGGACAGGGGGCCTGAACACCGGGGAGCTGTTTTTT. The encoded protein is CASSHRTGGLNTGELFF.

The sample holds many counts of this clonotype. CDR3 amino acids: CASSPSRDNYGYTF. CDR3 sequence (DNA): TGTGCCAGCTCACCGAGCAGGGACAACTATGGCTACACCTTC. The rearrangement joins TRBV18 to TRBJ1-2, with D perhaps TRBD1 (5 bases). Germline CDR1 and CDR2: KGHSH and LQKENI. This CDR3 contains 14 residues. V was pared by 3 bases and J by 2 bases, with 10 bases between. The entire variable domain, with the rest obtained from reference TRBV18 and TRBJ1-2, is as follows: NAGVMQNPRHLVRRRGQEARLRCSPMKGHSHVYWYRQLPEEGLKFMVYLQKENIIDESGMPKERFSAEFPKEGPSILRIQQVVRGDSAAYFCASSPSRDNYGYTFGSGTRLTVV.

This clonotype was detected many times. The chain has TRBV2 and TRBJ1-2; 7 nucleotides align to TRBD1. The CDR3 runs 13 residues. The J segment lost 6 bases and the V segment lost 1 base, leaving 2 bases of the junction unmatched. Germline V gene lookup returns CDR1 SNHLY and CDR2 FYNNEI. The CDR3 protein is CASSEGRGNGYTF. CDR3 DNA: TGTGCCAGCAGTGAAGGCAGGGGGAATGGCTACACCTTC. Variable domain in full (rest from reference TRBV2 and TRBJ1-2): EPEVTQTPSHQVTQMGQEVILRCVPISNHLYFYWYRQILGQKVEFLVSFYNNEISEKSEIFDDQFSVERPDGSNFTLKIRSTKLEDSAMYFCASSEGRGNGYTFGSGTRLTVV.

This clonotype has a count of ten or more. This CDR3 reads CASSWTDREQFF. The CDR3 bases are TGTGCCAGCTCGTGGACAGATAGAGAGCAGTTCTTC. The chain combines TRBV18 with TRBJ2-1; possible D gene TRBD1, 6 bases. The germline V gene has CDR1 KGHSH and CDR2 LQKENI. V lost 6 bases and J 10 bases, leaving 13 bases between the germline ends. The CDR3 is 12 amino acids.

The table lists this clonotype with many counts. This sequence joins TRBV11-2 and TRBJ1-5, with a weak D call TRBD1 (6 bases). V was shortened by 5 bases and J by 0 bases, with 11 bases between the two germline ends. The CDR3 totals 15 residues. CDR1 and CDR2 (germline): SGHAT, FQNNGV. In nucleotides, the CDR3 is TGTGCCAGCAGCCGGACAGTTTATAGCAATCAGCCCCAGCATTTT. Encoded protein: CASSRTVYSNQPQHF.

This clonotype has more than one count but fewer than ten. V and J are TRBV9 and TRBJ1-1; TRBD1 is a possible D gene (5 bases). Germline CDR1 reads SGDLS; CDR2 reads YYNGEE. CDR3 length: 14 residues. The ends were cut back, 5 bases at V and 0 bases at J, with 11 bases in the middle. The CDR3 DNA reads TGTGCCAGCAGTGACGACAGCATGAACACTGAAGCTTTCTTT. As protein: CASSDDSMNTEAFF.

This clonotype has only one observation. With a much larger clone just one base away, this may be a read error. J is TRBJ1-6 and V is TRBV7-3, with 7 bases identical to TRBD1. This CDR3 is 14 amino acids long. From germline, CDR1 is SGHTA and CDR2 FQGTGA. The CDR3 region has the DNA TGTGCCAGCAGCCGTGACAGGGCCGGCTCACCCCGCCACTTT. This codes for CASSRDRAGSPRHF. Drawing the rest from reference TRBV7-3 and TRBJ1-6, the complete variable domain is GAGVSQTPSNKVTEKGKYVELRCDPISGHTALYWYRQSLGQGPEFLIYFQGTGAADDSGLPNDRFFAVRPEGSVSTLKIQRTERGDSAVYLCASSRDRAGSPRHFGNGTRLTVT.

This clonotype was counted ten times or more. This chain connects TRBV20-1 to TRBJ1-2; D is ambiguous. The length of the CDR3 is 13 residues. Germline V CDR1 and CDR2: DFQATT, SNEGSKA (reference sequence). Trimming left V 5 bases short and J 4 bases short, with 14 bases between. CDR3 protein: CSAPEPGSYGYTF. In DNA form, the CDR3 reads TGCAGTGCTCCCGAACCGGGGAGCTATGGCTACACCTTC.

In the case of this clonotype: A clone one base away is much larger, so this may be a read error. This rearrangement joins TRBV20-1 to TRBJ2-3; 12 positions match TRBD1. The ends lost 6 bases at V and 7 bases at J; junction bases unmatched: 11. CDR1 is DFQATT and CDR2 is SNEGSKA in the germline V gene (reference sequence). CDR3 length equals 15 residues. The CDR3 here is CSATGTGGGAYTQYF. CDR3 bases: TGCAGTGCAACCGGGACAGGGGGCGGTGCATATACGCAGTATTTT.

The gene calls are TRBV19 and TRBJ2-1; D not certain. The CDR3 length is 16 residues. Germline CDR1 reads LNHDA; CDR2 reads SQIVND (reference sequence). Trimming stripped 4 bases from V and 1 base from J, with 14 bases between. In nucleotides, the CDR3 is TGTGCCAGTAGTACCTGGATCGACCCTTCCTACAATGAGCAGTTCTTC. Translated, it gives CASSTWIDPSYNEQFF.

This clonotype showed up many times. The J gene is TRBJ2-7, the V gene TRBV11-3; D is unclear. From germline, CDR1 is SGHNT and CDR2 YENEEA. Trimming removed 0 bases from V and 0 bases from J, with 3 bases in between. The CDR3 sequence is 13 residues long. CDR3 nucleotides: TGTGCCAGCAGCTTAGAGAGCTCCTACGAGCAGTACTTC. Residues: CASSLESSYEQYF. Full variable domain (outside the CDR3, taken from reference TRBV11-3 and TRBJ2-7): EAGVVQSPRYKIIEKKQPVAFWCNPISGHNTLYWYLQNLGQGPELLIRYENEEAVDDSQLPKDRFSAERLKGVDSTLKIQPAELGDSAVYLCASSLESSYEQYFGPGTRLTVT.

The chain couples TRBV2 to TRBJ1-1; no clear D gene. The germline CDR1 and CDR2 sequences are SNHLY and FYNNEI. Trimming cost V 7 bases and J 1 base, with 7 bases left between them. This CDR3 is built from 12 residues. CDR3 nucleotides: TGTGCCAGCAACACTGCGAACACTGAAGCTTTCTTT. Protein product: CASNTANTEAFF. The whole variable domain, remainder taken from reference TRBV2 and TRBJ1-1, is EPEVTQTPSHQVTQMGQEVILRCVPISNHLYFYWYRQILGQKVEFLVSFYNNEISEKSEIFDDQFSVERPDGSNFTLKIRSTKLEDSAMYFCASNTANTEAFFGQGTRLTVV.

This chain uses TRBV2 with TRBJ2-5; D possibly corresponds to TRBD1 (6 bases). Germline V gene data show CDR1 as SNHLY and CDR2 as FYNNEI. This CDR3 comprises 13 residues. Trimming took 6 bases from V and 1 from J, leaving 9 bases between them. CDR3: CASRRGSQETQYF. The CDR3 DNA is TGTGCCAGCAGGAGGGGGTCCCAAGAGACCCAGTACTTC.

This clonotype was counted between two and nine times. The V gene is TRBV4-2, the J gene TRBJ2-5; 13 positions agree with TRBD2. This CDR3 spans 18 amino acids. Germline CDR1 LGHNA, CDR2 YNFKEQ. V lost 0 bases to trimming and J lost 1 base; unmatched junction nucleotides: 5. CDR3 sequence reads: CASSQELAGGPAQETQYF. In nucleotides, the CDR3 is TGTGCCAGCAGCCAAGAACTAGCGGGAGGGCCCGCCCAAGAGACCCAGTACTTC.

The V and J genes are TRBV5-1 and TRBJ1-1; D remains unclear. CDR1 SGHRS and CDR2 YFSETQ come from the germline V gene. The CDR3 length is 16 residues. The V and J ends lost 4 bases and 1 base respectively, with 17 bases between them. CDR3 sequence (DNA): TGCGCCAGCAGCCCCGGGAGTTCGGCGAGGAACACTGAAGCTTTCTTT. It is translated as CASSPGSSARNTEAFF.

As DNA, the CDR3 is TGTGCCAGCAGCAGCCCGACCGGGGAGCTGTTTTTT. This sequence encodes CASSSPTGELFF. V gene TRBV6-1 combines with J gene TRBJ2-2; D is ambiguous. Trimming cost V 6 bases and J 5 bases, with 7 bases left between them. This CDR3 spans 12 amino acids. Germline V gives CDR1 MNHNS, CDR2 SASEGT.